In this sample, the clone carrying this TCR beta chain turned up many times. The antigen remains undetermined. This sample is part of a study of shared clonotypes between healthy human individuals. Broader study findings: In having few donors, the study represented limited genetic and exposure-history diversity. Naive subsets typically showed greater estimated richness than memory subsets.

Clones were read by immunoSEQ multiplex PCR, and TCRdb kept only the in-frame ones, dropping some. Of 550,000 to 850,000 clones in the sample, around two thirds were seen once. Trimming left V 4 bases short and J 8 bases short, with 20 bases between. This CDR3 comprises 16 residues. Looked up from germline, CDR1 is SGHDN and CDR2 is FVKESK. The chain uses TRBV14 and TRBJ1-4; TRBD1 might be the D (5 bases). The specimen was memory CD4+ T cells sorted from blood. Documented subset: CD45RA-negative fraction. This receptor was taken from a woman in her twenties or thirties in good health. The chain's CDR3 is CASSPAGGVPGEKLFF. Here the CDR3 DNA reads TGTGCCAGCAGCCCGGCCGGAGGGGTTCCAGGGGAAAAACTGTTTTTT.